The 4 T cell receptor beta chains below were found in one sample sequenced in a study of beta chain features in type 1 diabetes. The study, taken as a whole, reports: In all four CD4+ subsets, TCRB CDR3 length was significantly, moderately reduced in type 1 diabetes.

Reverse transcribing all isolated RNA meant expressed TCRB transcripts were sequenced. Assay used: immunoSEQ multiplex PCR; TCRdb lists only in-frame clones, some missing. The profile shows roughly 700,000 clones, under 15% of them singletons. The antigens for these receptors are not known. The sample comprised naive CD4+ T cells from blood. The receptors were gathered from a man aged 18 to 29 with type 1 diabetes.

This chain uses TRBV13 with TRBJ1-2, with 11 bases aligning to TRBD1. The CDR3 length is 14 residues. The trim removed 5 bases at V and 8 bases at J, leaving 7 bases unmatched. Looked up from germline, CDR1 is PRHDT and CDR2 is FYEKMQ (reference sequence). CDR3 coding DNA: TGTGCCAGCAGCCCCCGGGACAGGGGGGAAGGCTACACCTTC. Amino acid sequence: CASSPRDRGEGYTF. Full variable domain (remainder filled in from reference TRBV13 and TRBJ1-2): AAGVIQSPRHLIKEKRETATLKCYPIPRHDTVYWYQQGPGQDPQFLISFYEKMQSDKGSIPDRFSAQQFSDYHSELNMSSLELGDSALYFCASSPRDRGEGYTFGSGTRLTVV.

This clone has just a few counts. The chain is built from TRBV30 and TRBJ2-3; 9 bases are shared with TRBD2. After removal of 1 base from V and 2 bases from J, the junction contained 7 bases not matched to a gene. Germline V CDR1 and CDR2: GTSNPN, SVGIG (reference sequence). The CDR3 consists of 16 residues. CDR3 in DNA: TGTGCCTGGAGTGATGGTAGCGGGGGTTCCACAGATACGCAGTATTTT. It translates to CAWSDGSGGSTDTQYF.

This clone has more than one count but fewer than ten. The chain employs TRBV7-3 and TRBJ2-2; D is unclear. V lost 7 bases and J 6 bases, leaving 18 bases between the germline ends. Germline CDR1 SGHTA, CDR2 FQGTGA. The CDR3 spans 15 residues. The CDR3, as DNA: TGTGCCAGCACCCTTTCTATGGGGTTTCCCGGGGAGCTGTTTTTT. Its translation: CASTLSMGFPGELFF.

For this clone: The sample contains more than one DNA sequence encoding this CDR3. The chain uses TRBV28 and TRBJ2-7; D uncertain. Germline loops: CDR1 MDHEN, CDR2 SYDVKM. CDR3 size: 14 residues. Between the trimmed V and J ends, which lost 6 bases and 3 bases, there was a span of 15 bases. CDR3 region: CASSLTEPIYEQYF. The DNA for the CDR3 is TGTGCCAGCAGCCTTACAGAGCCAATCTACGAGCAGTACTTC.